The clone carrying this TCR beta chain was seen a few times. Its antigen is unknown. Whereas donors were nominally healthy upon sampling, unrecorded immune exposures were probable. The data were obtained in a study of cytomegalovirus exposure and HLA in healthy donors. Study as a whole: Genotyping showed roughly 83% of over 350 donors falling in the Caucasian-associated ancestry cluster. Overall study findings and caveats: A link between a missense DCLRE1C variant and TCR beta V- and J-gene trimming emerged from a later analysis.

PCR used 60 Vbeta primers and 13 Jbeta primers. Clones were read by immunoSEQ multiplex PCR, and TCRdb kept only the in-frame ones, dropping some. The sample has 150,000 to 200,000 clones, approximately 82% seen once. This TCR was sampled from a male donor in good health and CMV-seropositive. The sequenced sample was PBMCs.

CDR3 DNA: TGTGCCAGCAGCTTATGGCTGGACTCCTCTGGGGCCAACGTCCTGACTTTC. This gives the protein CASSLWLDSSGANVLTF. The chain employs TRBV11-2 and TRBJ2-6; D is possibly TRBD2 (5 bases). Germline V lookup: CDR1 SGHAT, CDR2 FQNNGV. Trimming removed 2 bases at V and 0 bases at J, with 11 bases between. The CDR3 is made up of 17 amino acids.